One and the same sample provided the 13 T cell receptor beta chains below, sequenced in a study of neurological immune-mediated disorders. TCRdb re-called the 5' RACE reads with MiXCR, one entry per CDR3 protein. Of tens of thousands of distinct CDR3 sequences in the sample, 13% to 15% were seen once. The sequencing input was PBMCs. Every receptor here comes from a woman between 45 and 65 years old in good health.

At least ten counts were recorded for this clonotype. CDR3 amino acids: CASSLQGARNTIYF. CDR3 in DNA: TGTGCCAGCAGCTTACAGGGGGCTCGGAACACCATATATTTT. The chain couples TRBV7-2 to TRBJ1-3, with 8 positions matching TRBD1. Germline assignment: CDR1 SGHTA and CDR2 FQGNSA. J was trimmed by 7 bases and V by 2 bases; bases with no gene match: 4. This CDR3 spans 14 amino acids.

Ten or more counts support this clonotype. The rearrangement uses TRBV5-1 and TRBJ2-1, with 10 bases lining up with TRBD1. Germline CDR1 SGHRS, CDR2 YFSETQ. The ends lost 3 bases at V and 4 bases at J; junction bases unmatched: 4. CDR3 length equals 15 residues. The CDR3 region is CASSSRTGGYNEQFF. Here the CDR3 DNA reads TGCGCCAGCAGCTCCCGGACAGGGGGTTACAATGAGCAGTTCTTC.

This clonotype came up many times. The rearrangement joins TRBV5-1 to TRBJ1-4, with 7 bases that match TRBD1. CDR1 and CDR2 from the germline V gene are SGHRS and YFSETQ. V shed 1 base, J shed 3 bases, and the junction held 3 bases outside the gene matches. CDR3 length: 15 residues. CDR3 amino acids: CASSLRQGPNEKLFF. The CDR3, as DNA: TGCGCCAGCAGCTTGCGACAGGGACCTAATGAAAAACTGTTTTTT.

Ten or more counts support this clonotype. The chain employs TRBV20-1 and TRBJ2-2, with a weak D call TRBD1 (8 bases). V gave up 1 base and J gave up 5 bases, with 23 bases separating them. The CDR3 consists of 18 residues. Germline CDR1 is DFQATT and CDR2 is SNEGSKA (reference sequence). CDR3 DNA: TGCAGTGCTAGAGGAGTTCAGGGGGCGGCCGGGGGGACCGGGGAGCTGTTTTTT. Translated: CSARGVQGAAGGTGELFF.

This clonotype appeared many times. The chain couples TRBV10-3 to TRBJ2-7, with TRBD2 as a possible D gene (6 bases). The V end was cut by 4 bases, the J end by 5 bases, with 15 bases between. This CDR3 contains 14 residues. The germline gives CDR1 ENHRY, CDR2 SYGVKD. CDR3 sequence: CAISGPFPGDEQYF. Here the CDR3 DNA reads TGTGCCATCAGTGGCCCGTTTCCGGGGGACGAGCAGTACTTC.

Ten or more counts support this clonotype. The V and J genes are TRBV3-1 and TRBJ2-1; possibly TRBD2 for D (6 bases). V lost 4 bases and J lost 5, with 12 bases in between. The CDR3 is 14 residues long. Germline CDR1 LGHDT, CDR2 YNNKEL (reference sequence). The CDR3 nucleotides are TGTGCCAGCAGCCTAAGGGGAGGTGACAATGAGCAGTTCTTC. Its translation is CASSLRGGDNEQFF.

Note on this clonotype: The junction shows a germline mismatch at one end, possibly a read error. The chain has TRBV5-1 and TRBJ1-2; D perhaps matches TRBD1 (5 bases). The germline V gene encodes CDR1 SGHRS and CDR2 YFSETQ. The CDR3 runs 14 residues. The CDR3 DNA is TGCGCCAGCAGCTTGGTGCCAGGGCCCGTTGGCTACAACTTC. Protein sequence: CASSLVPGPVGYNF.

This clonotype was picked up a small number of times. This rearrangement joins TRBV5-1 to TRBJ2-7; 10 bases are shared with TRBD1. The CDR3 covers 15 residues. Per the germline V gene, CDR1 is SGHRS and CDR2 is YFSETQ. The V and J ends lost 4 bases and 5 bases, in that order; junction bases with no gene match: 9. The CDR3 loop is CASSRDRGPIDEQYF. Here the CDR3 DNA reads TGCGCCAGCAGCCGCGACAGGGGGCCGATAGACGAGCAGTACTTC. Looking up the rest from reference TRBV5-1 and TRBJ2-7 gives the full variable domain: KAGVTQTPRYLIKTRGQQVTLSCSPISGHRSVSWYQQTPGQGLQFLFEYFSETQRNKGNFPGRFSGRQFSNSRSEMNVSTLELGDSALYLCASSRDRGPIDEQYFGPGTRLTVT.

This clonotype appeared many times. The chain employs TRBV29-1 and TRBJ2-7; D is perhaps TRBD2 (5 bases). This CDR3 spans 13 amino acids. Trimming took off 7 bases at V and 0 bases at J, with 13 bases between the two ends. CDR1 is SQVTM, CDR2 ANQGSEA, per germline. CDR3 coding DNA: TGCAGCGCTCAGGACGGAGGCTCCTACGAGCAGTACTTC. Protein: CSAQDGGSYEQYF.

This clonotype appeared many times. This chain links TRBV24-1 with TRBJ2-1; D possibly matches TRBD1 or TRBD2 (5 bases each). With 3 bases removed from V and 4 bases from J, the gap between germline ends came to 12 bases. The CDR3 runs to 15 residues. CDR1 KGHDR and CDR2 SFDVKD come from the germline V gene. The CDR3 DNA reads TGTGCCACCAGTGATCCATCGGGACGTTACAATGAGCAGTTCTTC. Protein: CATSDPSGRYNEQFF.

The V call is TRBV7-3, the J call TRBJ2-1; 15 bases match TRBD2. This CDR3 spans 16 amino acids. Germline V gives CDR1 SGHTA, CDR2 FQGTGA. Losses at the gene ends were 4 bases for V and 7 bases for J; bases not matched to a gene: 5. Written as DNA, the CDR3 is TGTGCCAGCAGCTGGAGCGGGACTAGCGGGAGGAATGAGCAGTTCTTC. It yields the protein CASSWSGTSGRNEQFF.

This clonotype was detected ten times or more. The chain couples TRBV2 to TRBJ1-5; D is undetermined. CDR3 size: 14 residues. V was shortened by 2 bases and J by 4 bases, with 9 bases between the two germline ends. CDR1 and CDR2 (germline): SNHLY, FYNNEI. CDR3 DNA sequence: TGTGCCAGCAGTGAATACCTGTATAATCAGCCCCAGCATTTT. Protein: CASSEYLYNQPQHF.

This clonotype was seen ten or more times. The chain uses TRBV20-1 and TRBJ2-3; D uncertain. Trimming removed 6 bases at V and 3 bases at J, with 16 bases between. Germline V gene data show CDR1 as DFQATT and CDR2 as SNEGSKA (reference sequence). This CDR3 region has 14 residues. The CDR3 region has the DNA TGCAGTGCCCCTGGTGGGGATGGGACAGATACGCAGTATTTT. Translation: CSAPGGDGTDTQYF.